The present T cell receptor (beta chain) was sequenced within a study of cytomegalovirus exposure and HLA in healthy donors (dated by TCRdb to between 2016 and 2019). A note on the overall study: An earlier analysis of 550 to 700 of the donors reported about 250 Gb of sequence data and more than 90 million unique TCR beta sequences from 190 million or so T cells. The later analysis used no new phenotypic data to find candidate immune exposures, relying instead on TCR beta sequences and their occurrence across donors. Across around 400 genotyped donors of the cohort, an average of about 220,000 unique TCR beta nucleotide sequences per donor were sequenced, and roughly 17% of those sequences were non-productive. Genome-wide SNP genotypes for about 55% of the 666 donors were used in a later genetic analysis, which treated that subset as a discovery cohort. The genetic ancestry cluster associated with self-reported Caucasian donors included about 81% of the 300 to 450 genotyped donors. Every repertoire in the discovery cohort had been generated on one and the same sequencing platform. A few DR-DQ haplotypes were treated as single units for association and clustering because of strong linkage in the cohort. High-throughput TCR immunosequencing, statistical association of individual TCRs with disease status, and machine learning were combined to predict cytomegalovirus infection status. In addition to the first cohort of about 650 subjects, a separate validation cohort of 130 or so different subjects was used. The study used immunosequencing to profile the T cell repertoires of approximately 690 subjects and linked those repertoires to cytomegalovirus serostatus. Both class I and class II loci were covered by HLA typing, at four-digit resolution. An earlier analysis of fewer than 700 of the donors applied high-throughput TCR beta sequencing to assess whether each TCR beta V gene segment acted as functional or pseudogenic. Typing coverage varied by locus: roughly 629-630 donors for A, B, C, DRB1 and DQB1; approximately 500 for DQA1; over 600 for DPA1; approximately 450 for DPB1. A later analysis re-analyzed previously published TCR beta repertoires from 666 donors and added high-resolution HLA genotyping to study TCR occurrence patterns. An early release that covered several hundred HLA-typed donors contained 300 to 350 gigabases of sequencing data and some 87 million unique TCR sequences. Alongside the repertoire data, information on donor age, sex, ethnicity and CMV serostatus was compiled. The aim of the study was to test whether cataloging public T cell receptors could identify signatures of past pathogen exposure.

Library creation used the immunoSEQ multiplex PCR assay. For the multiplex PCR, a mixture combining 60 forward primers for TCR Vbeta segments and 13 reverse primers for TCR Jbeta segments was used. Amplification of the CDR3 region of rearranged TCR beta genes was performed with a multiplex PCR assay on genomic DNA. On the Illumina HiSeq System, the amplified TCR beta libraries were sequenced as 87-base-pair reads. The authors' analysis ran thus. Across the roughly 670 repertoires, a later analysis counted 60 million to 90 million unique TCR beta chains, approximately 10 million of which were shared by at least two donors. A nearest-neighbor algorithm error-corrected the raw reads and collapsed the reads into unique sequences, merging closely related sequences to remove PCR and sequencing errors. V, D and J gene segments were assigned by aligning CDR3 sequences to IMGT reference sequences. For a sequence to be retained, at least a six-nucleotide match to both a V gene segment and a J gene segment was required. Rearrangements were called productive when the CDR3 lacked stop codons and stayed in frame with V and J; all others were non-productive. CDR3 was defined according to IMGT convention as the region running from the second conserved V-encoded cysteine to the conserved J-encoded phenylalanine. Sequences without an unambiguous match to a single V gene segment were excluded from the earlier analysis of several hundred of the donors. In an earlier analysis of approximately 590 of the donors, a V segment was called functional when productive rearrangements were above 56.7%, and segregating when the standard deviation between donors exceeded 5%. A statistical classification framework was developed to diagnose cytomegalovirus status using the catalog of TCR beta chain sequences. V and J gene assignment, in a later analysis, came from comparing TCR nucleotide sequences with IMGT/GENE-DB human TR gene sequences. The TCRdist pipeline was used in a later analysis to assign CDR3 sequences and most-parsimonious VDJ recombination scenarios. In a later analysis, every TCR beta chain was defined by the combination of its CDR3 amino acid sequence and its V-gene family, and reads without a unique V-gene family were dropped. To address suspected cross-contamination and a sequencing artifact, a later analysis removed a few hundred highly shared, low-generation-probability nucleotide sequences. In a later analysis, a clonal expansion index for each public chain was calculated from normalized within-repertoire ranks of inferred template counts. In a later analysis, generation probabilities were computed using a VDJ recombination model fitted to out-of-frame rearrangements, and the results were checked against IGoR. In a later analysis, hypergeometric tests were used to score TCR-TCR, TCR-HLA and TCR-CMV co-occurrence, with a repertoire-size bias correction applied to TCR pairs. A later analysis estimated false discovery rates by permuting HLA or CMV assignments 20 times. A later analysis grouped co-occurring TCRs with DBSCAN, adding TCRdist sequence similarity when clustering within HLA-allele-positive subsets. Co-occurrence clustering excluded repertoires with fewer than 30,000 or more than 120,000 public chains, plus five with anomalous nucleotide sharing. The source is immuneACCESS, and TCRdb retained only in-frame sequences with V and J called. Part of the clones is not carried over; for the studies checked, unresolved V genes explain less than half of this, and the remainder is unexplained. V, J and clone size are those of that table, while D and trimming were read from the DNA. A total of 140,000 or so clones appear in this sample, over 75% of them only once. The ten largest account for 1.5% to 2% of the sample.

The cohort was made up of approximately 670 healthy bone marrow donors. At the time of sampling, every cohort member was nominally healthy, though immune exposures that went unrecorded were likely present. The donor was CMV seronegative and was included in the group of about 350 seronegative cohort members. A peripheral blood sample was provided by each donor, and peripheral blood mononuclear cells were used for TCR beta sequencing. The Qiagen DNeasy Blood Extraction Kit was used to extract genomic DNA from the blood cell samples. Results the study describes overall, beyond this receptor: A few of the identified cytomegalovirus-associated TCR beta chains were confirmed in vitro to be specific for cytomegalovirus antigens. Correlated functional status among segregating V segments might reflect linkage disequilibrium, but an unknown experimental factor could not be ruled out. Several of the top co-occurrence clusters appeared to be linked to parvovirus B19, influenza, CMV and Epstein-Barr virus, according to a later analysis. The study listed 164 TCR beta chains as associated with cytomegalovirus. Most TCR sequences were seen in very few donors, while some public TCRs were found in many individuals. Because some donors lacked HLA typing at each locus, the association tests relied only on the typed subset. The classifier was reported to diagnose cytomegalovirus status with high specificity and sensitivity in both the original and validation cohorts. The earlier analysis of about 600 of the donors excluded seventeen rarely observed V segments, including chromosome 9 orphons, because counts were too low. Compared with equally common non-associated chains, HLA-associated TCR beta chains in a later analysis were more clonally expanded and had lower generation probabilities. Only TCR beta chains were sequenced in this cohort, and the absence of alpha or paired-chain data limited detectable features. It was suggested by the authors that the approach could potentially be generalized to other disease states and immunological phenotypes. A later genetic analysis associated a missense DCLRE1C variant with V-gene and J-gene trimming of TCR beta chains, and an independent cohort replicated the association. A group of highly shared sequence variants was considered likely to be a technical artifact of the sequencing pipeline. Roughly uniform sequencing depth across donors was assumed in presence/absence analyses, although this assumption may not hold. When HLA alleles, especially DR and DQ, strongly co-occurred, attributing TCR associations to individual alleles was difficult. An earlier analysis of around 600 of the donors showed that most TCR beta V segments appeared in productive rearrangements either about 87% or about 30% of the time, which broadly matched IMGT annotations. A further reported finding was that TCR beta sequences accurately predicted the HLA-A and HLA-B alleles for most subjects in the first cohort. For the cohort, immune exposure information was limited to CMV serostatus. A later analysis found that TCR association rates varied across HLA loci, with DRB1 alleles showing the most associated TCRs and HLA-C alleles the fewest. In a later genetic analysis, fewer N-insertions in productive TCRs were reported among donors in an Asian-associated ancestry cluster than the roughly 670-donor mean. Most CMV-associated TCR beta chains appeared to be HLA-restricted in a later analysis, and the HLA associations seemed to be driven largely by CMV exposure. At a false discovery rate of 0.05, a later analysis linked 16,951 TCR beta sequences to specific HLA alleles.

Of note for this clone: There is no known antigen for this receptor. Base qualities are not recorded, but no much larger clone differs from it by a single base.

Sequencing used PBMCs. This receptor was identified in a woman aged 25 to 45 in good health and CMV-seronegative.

The nucleotide sequence reads as follows: TGTGCCATCAGTGATGGGCAGGGCTATGGCTACACCTTC. This encodes CAISDGQGYGYTF. In this chain, TRBV10-3 is recombined with TRBJ1-2; possibly the D gene is TRBD1, per 5 matching bases. In the germline V gene, CDR1 corresponds to ENHRY and CDR2 to SYGVKD. V gives up 3 bases and J gives up 4 bases, and the segment between their germline ends measures 9 bases. The cysteine opens and the phenylalanine closes a CDR3 of 13 amino acids. Of the read, only the CDR3 DNA is kept; its 39 bases are in frame from base 1.